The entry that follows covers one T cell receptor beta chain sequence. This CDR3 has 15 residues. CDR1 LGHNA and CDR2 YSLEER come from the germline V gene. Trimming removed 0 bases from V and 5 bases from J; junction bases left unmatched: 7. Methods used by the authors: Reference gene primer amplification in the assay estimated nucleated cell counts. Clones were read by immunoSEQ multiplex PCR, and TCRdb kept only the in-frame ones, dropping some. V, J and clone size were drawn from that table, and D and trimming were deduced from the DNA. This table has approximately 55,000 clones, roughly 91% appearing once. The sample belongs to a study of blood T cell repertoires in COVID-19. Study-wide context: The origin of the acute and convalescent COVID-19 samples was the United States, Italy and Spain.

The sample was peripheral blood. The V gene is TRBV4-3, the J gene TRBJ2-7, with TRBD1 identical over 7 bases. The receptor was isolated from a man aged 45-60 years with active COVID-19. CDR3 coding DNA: TGCGCCAGCAGCCAAGATCCGAGACAGGGAAACGAGCAGTACTTC. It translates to CASSQDPRQGNEQYF.